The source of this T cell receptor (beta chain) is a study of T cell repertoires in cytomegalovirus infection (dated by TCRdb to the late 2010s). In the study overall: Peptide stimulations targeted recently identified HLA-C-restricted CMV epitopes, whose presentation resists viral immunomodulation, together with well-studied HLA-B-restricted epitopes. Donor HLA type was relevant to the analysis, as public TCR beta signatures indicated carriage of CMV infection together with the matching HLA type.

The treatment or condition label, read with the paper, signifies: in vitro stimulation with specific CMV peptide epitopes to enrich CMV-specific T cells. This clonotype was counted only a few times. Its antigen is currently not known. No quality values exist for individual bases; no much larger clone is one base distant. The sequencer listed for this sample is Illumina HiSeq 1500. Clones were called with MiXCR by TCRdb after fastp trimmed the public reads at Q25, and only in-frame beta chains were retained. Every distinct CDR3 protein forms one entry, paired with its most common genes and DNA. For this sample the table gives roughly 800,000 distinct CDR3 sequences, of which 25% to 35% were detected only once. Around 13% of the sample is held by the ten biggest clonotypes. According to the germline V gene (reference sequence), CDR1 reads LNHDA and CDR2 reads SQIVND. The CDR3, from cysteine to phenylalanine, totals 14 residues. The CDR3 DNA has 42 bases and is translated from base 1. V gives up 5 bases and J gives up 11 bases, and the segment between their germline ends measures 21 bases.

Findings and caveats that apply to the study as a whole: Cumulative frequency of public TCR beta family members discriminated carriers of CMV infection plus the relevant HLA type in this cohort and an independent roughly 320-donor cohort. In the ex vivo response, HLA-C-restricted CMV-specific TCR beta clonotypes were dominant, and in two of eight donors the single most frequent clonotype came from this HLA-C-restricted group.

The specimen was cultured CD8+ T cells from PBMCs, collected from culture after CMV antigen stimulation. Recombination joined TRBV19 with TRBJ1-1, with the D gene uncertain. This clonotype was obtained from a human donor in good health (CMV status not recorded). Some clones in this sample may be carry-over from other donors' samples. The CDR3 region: CASSPSAGMTPAFF. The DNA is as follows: TGTGCCAGTAGTCCAAGTGCCGGGATGACTCCGGCTTTCTTT.